This entry describes one TCR beta chain. The sample belongs to a study of siplizumab effects on memory and regulatory T cells. Produced via immunoSEQ multiplex PCR; TCRdb's table is partial and in-frame only. The sample lists 85,000 to 130,000 clones, about 90% occurring once. Germline V lookup: CDR1 LGHNT, CDR2 FRNRAP. The CDR3 is 14 residues long. With 0 bases removed from V and 1 base from J, the gap between germline ends came to 5 bases. This chain uses TRBV12-5 with TRBJ2-3; D gene unclear. The clonotype originates from a human donor in good health. What was sequenced was Tregs sorted from blood. CDR3 in DNA: TGTGCTAGTGGTTTGGTACGGGGCACAGATACGCAGTATTTT. Its translation is CASGLVRGTDTQYF.